The rows below give T cell receptor beta chains drawn from one sample of a study of blood T cells in healthy people across ages. Using its own MiXCR run on the 5' RACE reads, TCRdb lists one record per CDR3 protein. The sample carries more than 600,000 distinct CDR3 sequences, about 25% recorded once. In addition, the sample was reused for a study of T cells of mothers and their children.

Source material: blood. These receptors all stem from a boy aged 5-17 years in good health. Each CDR3 is given with its conserved first and last residue. Each record gives: clone size, V gene, D gene, J gene, CDR3 protein, CDR3 DNA. D genes are given only for firm matches. A clone size is listed for some rows: how often the clone was seen (once, few, many), or a class if it is expanded.

many,TRBV5-1,-,TRBJ1-6,CASSLEGSSYNSPLHF,TGCGCCAGCAGCTTGGAGGGGAGCTCCTATAATTCACCCCTCCACTTT
-,TRBV3-1,-,TRBJ2-7,CASSRGRGYEQYF,TGTGCCAGCAGCCGGGGCAGGGGCTACGAGCAGTACTTC
-,TRBV15,-,TRBJ2-7,CATSSSYRYEQYF,TGTGCCACCAGCAGTTCCTATAGGTACGAGCAGTACTTC
-,TRBV28,-,TRBJ2-7,CASSFAGSLLSYEQYF,TGTGCCAGCAGTTTCGCAGGGTCCCTCTTATCCTACGAGCAGTACTTC
-,TRBV29-1,-,TRBJ2-1,CSVDSGESRYEQFF,TGCAGCGTTGACTCCGGGGAGTCCCGCTATGAGCAGTTCTTC
-,TRBV20-1,-,TRBJ2-5,CSAKGSLPQEAQYF,TGCAGTGCGAAAGGAAGCCTCCCCCAAGAGGCCCAGTACTTC
few,TRBV20-1,-,TRBJ2-5,CSARDYGETQYF,TGCAGTGCTAGAGATTACGGGGAGACCCAGTACTTC
-,TRBV20-1,-,TRBJ2-5,CSARDLASQETQYF,TGCAGTGCTAGAGATCTAGCGTCCCAAGAGACCCAGTACTTC
few,TRBV3-1,TRBD2,TRBJ2-5,CASSQQILAGAETQYF,TGTGCCAGCAGCCAACAAATCCTAGCGGGAGCCGAGACCCAGTACTTC
-,TRBV28,TRBD2,TRBJ2-1,CASTTLAVVYNEQFF,TGTGCCAGCACCACACTAGCGGTCGTGTACAATGAGCAGTTCTTC
-,TRBV2,-,TRBJ2-5,CASSGIRGGQYF,TGTGCCAGCAGCGGGATAAGAGGAGGGCAGTACTTC
-,TRBV11-2,-,TRBJ1-4,CASSAQGAAEEKLFF,TGTGCCAGCAGCGCACAAGGCGCGGCAGAGGAAAAACTGTTTTTT
many,TRBV28,-,TRBJ2-7,CASSLRGRAYEQYF,TGTGCCAGCAGCCTCCGGGGTAGGGCCTACGAGCAGTACTTC
-,TRBV10-3,TRBD2,TRBJ2-5,CAISGESRGGDETQYF,TGTGCCATCAGCGGGGAATCTCGCGGGGGGGACGAGACCCAGTACTTC
-,TRBV20-1,TRBD2,TRBJ2-3,CSAPGTSLSTDTQYF,TGCAGTGCTCCCGGGACTAGCCTTAGCACAGATACGCAGTATTTT
few,TRBV7-6,TRBD2,TRBJ2-1,CASSPGTRGSGEQFF,TGTGCCAGCAGCCCCGGGACTAGGGGGTCGGGTGAGCAGTTCTTC
few,TRBV6-5,TRBD1,TRBJ2-7,CASSYSSTGDEQYF,TGTGCCAGCAGTTATTCGAGTACAGGGGACGAGCAGTACTTC
-,TRBV5-1,-,TRBJ1-1,CASSLALRNTEAFF,TGCGCCAGCAGCTTGGCGCTGAGGAACACTGAAGCTTTCTTT
few,TRBV5-1,TRBD2,TRBJ2-1,CASSLLAGGPLNEQFF,TGCGCCAGCAGCTTGCTAGCGGGAGGTCCCCTCAATGAGCAGTTCTTC
-,TRBV20-1,TRBD2,TRBJ2-3,CSARYYGTSGADAQYF,TGCAGTGCTAGATACTACGGGACTAGTGGCGCAGATGCGCAGTATTTT
-,TRBV11-3,-,TRBJ2-2,CASSPFFTGELFF,TGTGCCAGCAGCCCATTTTTCACCGGGGAGCTGTTTTTT
-,TRBV28,TRBD2,TRBJ2-3,CASSRTPRLAGDTQYF,TGTGCCAGCAGTCGAACCCCAAGACTAGCGGGAGATACGCAGTATTTT
-,TRBV7-8,-,TRBJ2-5,CASSLEVGGPGETQYF,TGTGCCAGCAGCTTAGAGGTGGGGGGGCCTGGTGAGACCCAGTACTTC
few,TRBV29-1,-,TRBJ2-5,CSVEEGVQETQYF,TGCAGCGTTGAAGAGGGCGTACAAGAGACCCAGTACTTC
few,TRBV5-1,-,TRBJ2-7,CASSPGEWELGPQYF,TGCGCCAGCAGCCCCGGCGAGTGGGAGCTGGGACCTCAGTACTTC
few,TRBV12-3/TRBV12-4,TRBD1,TRBJ2-7,CASSERDRFYEQYF,TGTGCCAGCAGCGAAAGGGACAGGTTCTACGAGCAGTACTTC
few,TRBV27,-,TRBJ2-1,CASTQRDPREQFF,TGTGCCAGCACCCAACGGGACCCACGAGAGCAGTTCTTC
few,TRBV25-1,-,TRBJ1-1,CASSWGGATNTEAFF,TGTGCCAGCAGTTGGGGGGGCGCGACGAACACTGAAGCTTTCTTT
few,TRBV5-6,-,TRBJ2-5,CASSPGTFQETQYF,TGTGCCAGCAGCCCGGGGACATTTCAAGAGACCCAGTACTTC
-,TRBV6-2/TRBV6-3,-,TRBJ1-1,CASSYGGTVAEAFF,TGTGCCAGCAGTTACGGCGGGACTGTGGCTGAAGCTTTCTTT
-,TRBV4-2,-,TRBJ2-3,CASSPKEGGDTDTQYF,TGTGCCAGCAGCCCCAAGGAGGGGGGCGACACAGATACGCAGTATTTT
few,TRBV4-3,-,TRBJ2-4,CASSQEVLGSPEPKNIQYF,TGCGCCAGCAGCCAAGAAGTGCTGGGCTCGCCTGAGCCCAAAAACATTCAGTACTTC
-,TRBV2,TRBD2,TRBJ2-1,CASSDEAGGYDQFF,TGTGCCAGCAGTGATGAAGCGGGAGGTTATGACCAGTTCTTC
-,TRBV6-1,-,TRBJ2-3,CASVQVLSTDTQYF,TGTGCCAGCGTTCAGGTCCTTAGCACAGATACGCAGTATTTT
-,TRBV2,-,TRBJ2-7,CASKADSYEQYF,TGTGCCAGCAAGGCCGATTCCTACGAGCAGTACTTC
-,TRBV20-1,TRBD1,TRBJ2-5,CSAKGQGETQYF,TGCAGTGCTAAAGGACAGGGAGAGACCCAGTACTTC
-,TRBV10-3,TRBD2,TRBJ2-5,CAISDGGDHETQYF,TGTGCCATCAGTGATGGGGGGGACCACGAGACCCAGTACTTC
-,TRBV20-1,-,TRBJ1-1,CSATSQGLNTEAFF,TGCAGTGCTACTTCACAGGGACTGAACACTGAAGCTTTCTTT
-,TRBV5-1,-,TRBJ2-7,CASSLEQSSYEQYF,TGCGCCAGCAGCTTGGAACAGAGCTCCTACGAGCAGTACTTC
-,TRBV5-4,TRBD2,TRBJ2-1,CASSNGALLAEPYNEQFF,TGTGCCAGCAGCAACGGGGCCTTACTAGCGGAGCCCTACAATGAGCAGTTCTTC
-,TRBV5-1,TRBD1,TRBJ1-1,CASSSGQGSVGTEAFF,TGCGCCAGCAGCTCGGGACAGGGGTCTGTTGGCACTGAAGCTTTCTTT
few,TRBV7-7,TRBD2,TRBJ2-5,CASSSGGLAETQYF,TGTGCTAGCAGCTCGGGGGGGCTGGCCGAGACCCAGTACTTC
few,TRBV2,-,TRBJ2-7,CASSGSVRGVEQYF,TGTGCCAGCAGTGGGTCGGTAAGGGGGGTCGAGCAGTACTTC
-,TRBV7-9,-,TRBJ2-1,CASNLGGRPYNEQFF,TGTGCCAGCAACTTGGGGGGCCGGCCGTACAATGAGCAGTTCTTC
-,TRBV10-3,-,TRBJ1-5,CAISERPDQPQHF,TGTGCCATCAGTGAGAGGCCAGATCAGCCCCAGCATTTT
-,TRBV3-1,-,TRBJ2-3,CASSPAVAYTDTQYF,TGTGCCAGCAGCCCGGCGGTGGCATACACAGATACGCAGTATTTT
few,TRBV5-6,-,TRBJ1-1,CASSLDKGFGTEAFF,TGTGCCAGCAGCTTGGACAAAGGGTTCGGCACTGAAGCTTTCTTT
-,TRBV5-1,-,TRBJ2-7,CASSLAARKNYEQYF,TGCGCCAGCAGCTTGGCCGCCAGGAAGAACTACGAGCAGTACTTC
-,TRBV3-1,TRBD2,TRBJ2-2,CASSQVGGAGELFF,TGTGCCAGCAGCCAAGTCGGGGGGGCCGGGGAGCTGTTTTTT
once,TRBV6-5,-,TRBJ1-4,CASSLQGSVEKLFF,TGTGCCAGCAGTTTACAGGGCTCGGTGGAAAAACTGTTTTTT
few,TRBV6-1,-,TRBJ1-2,CATMTAATGGGYTF,TGTGCCACCATGACCGCCGCCACCGGGGGTGGCTACACCTTC
once,TRBV5-1,TRBD1,TRBJ2-1,CASSQRDRGSNEQFF,TGCGCCAGCAGCCAGAGGGACAGGGGTAGCAATGAGCAGTTCTTC
-,TRBV7-9,-,TRBJ2-3,CASSLGPTSTDTQYF,TGTGCCAGCAGCTTAGGCCCGACGAGCACAGATACGCAGTATTTT
-,TRBV7-3,-,TRBJ2-5,CASSLTAGAQETQYF,TGTGCCAGCAGCTTAACGGCGGGGGCTCAAGAGACCCAGTACTTC
-,TRBV7-3,-,TRBJ2-1,CASSVTGHNEQFF,TGTGCCAGCAGCGTAACGGGGCACAATGAGCAGTTCTTC
few,TRBV6-1,-,TRBJ1-1,CASTAGHLNTEAFF,TGTGCCAGCACCGCGGGACACCTGAACACTGAAGCTTTCTTT
-,TRBV7-6,-,TRBJ1-4,CASSIDGATNEKLFF,TGTGCCAGCAGCATCGACGGTGCAACTAATGAAAAACTGTTTTTT
few,TRBV6-2/TRBV6-3,-,TRBJ2-3,CASIGRVMDTQYF,TGTGCCAGCATTGGCAGGGTGATGGATACGCAGTATTTT
few,TRBV6-1,TRBD1,TRBJ2-1,CASSWTGANEQFF,TGTGCCAGCAGTTGGACAGGGGCGAATGAGCAGTTCTTC
few,TRBV12-3/TRBV12-4,-,TRBJ2-6,CASSLGPPASGANVLTF,TGTGCCAGCAGTTTAGGCCCCCCAGCGTCCGGGGCCAACGTCCTGACTTTC